A single sample is the source of the 32 T cell receptor beta chains below, sequenced in a study of cytomegalovirus exposure and HLA in healthy donors. Data came from immunoSEQ multiplex PCR; TCRdb stores just in-frame clones and leaves some out. The sample has a few hundred thousand clones, just over 85% seen once. The sample comprised PBMCs. The receptors shown here come from a woman aged 18 to 35 in good health and CMV-seronegative.

The CDR3 spells CASKRTGGPDTQYF. CDR3 coding DNA: TGTGCCAGCAAACGGACAGGAGGCCCAGATACGCAGTATTTT. V gene TRBV6-4 combines with J gene TRBJ2-3, with 7 positions matching TRBD1. The germline V gene encodes CDR1 MRHNA and CDR2 SNTAGT. Germline trimming cut 7 bases from V and 4 bases from J; bases unmatched to any gene: 8. This CDR3 has 14 residues.

This chain joins TRBV4-2 and TRBJ2-1; tentative D call: TRBD2 (5 bases). Between the trimmed V and J ends, which lost 1 base and 7 bases, there was a span of 8 bases. Germline CDR1 and CDR2: LGHNA and YNFKEQ. The CDR3 is 13 residues long. This CDR3 is CASSQGGVNEQFF. The CDR3 nucleotides read TGTGCCAGCAGCCAAGGGGGAGTGAATGAGCAGTTCTTC.

The genes are TRBV5-5 and TRBJ2-1; the D gene is possibly TRBD2 (6 bases). Trimming took 1 base from V and 0 from J, leaving 11 bases between them. The germline gives CDR1 SGHKS, CDR2 YYEKEE (reference sequence). CDR3 length: 16 amino acids. Here the CDR3 DNA reads TGTGCCAGCAGCTTGTGGAGGGCGAGCTCCTACAATGAGCAGTTCTTC. Protein sequence: CASSLWRASSYNEQFF.

The chain employs TRBV28 and TRBJ2-7, with 8 bases fitting TRBD1. V trimming: 6 bases; J trimming: 2 bases; junction bases outside the gene matches: 3. There are 13 residues in the CDR3. Germline CDR1 and CDR2: MDHEN and SYDVKM. The CDR3 protein is CASSLQGAYEQYF. The CDR3 nucleotides are TGTGCCAGCAGCCTACAGGGGGCCTACGAGCAGTACTTC.

CDR3 residues: CASSLGAHIETQYF. The CDR3 nucleotides read TGTGCCAGCAGCTTAGGCGCCCATATAGAGACCCAGTACTTC. This chain joins TRBV7-9 and TRBJ2-5; no definite D call. Trimming shortened V by 1 base and J by 4 bases, and 10 bases separated the two germline ends. CDR1 SEHNR and CDR2 FQNEAQ come from the germline V gene (reference sequence). The CDR3 totals 14 residues.

The rearrangement uses TRBV19 and TRBJ2-7, with D maybe TRBD2 (6 bases). Trimming took 3 bases from V and 0 from J, leaving 15 bases between them. The CDR3 totals 16 residues. From germline, CDR1 is LNHDA and CDR2 SQIVND (reference sequence). CDR3 region: CASSISGTGSSYEQYF. The CDR3 DNA sequence: TGTGCCAGTAGTATTTCCGGGACTGGGAGCTCCTACGAGCAGTACTTC. Based on the CDR3 plus reference TRBV19 and TRBJ2-7, the full variable domain is DGGITQSPKYLFRKEGQNVTLSCEQNLNHDAMYWYRQDPGQGLRLIYYSQIVNDFQKGDIAEGYSVSREKKESFPLTVTSAQKNPTAFYLCASSISGTGSSYEQYFGPGTRLTVT.

This clone was found a few times. The CDR3 loop is CASSTGQGYQETQYF. CDR3 sequence (DNA): TGCGCCAGCAGCACGGGACAGGGCTACCAAGAGACCCAGTACTTC. The chain joins TRBV5-1 to TRBJ2-5; TRBD1 matches 9 bases. The CDR3 spans 15 residues. Per the germline V gene, CDR1 is SGHRS and CDR2 is YFSETQ. With V trimmed by 4 bases and J by 0 bases, 4 bases remained unmatched.

The chain has TRBV4-2 and TRBJ1-3, with a tentative D call TRBD1 (6 bases). The CDR3 has 19 amino acids. V lost 0 bases and J 0 bases, leaving 18 bases between the germline ends. Per germline, CDR1 LGHNA and CDR2 YNFKEQ. The CDR3 nucleotides are TGTGCCAGCAGCCAAGAAATGCGACAGGCCGTCCTCTCTGGAAACACCATATATTTT. Translated, it gives CASSQEMRQAVLSGNTIYF.

This sequence joins TRBV19 and TRBJ2-7, with a weak D call TRBD1 (6 bases). CDR1 LNHDA and CDR2 SQIVND come from the germline V gene (reference sequence). This CDR3 contains 14 residues. The V gene lost 5 bases and the J gene lost 5 bases, with 16 bases spanning the gap. The CDR3 sequence is CASSGNREINEQYF. CDR3 in DNA: TGTGCCAGTAGTGGTAACAGGGAGATCAACGAGCAGTACTTC.

This clone was recorded only once. V gene TRBV18 combines with J gene TRBJ2-3; TRBD2 might be the D (6 bases). CDR1 and CDR2 (germline): KGHSH, LQKENI. Trimming left V 3 bases short and J 6 bases short, with 13 bases between. The CDR3 is 14 residues long. The CDR3 is CASSPTSLRDTQYF. DNA for the CDR3: TGTGCCAGCTCACCCACTAGCCTTCGGGATACGCAGTATTTT.

The chain links TRBV9 to TRBJ2-7, with D perhaps TRBD2 (6 bases). Germline V CDR1 and CDR2: SGDLS, YYNGEE. CDR3 size: 13 residues. V shed 4 bases and J shed 5 bases, with 13 bases lying between them. The CDR3 DNA is TGTGCCAGCAGCCCTCGGGGAGGAAACGAGCAGTACTTC. This gives the protein CASSPRGGNEQYF.

The chain carries TRBV7-6 and TRBJ2-4; TRBD1 aligns across 7 bases. The CDR3 is made up of 17 amino acids. Germline loops: CDR1 SGHVS, CDR2 FNYEAQ. Unmatched junction bases numbered 10, after V lost 5 bases and J lost 0 bases. The CDR3 reads CASSAQNRGLAKNIQYF. DNA for the CDR3: TGTGCCAGCAGCGCCCAAAACAGGGGCCTAGCCAAAAACATTCAGTACTTC. Using reference TRBV7-6 and TRBJ2-4 for the parts outside the CDR3, the full variable domain is GAGVSQSPRYKVTKRGQDVALRCDPISGHVSLYWYRQALGQGPEFLTYFNYEAQQDKSGLPNDRFSAERPEGSISTLTIQRTEQRDSAMYRCASSAQNRGLAKNIQYFGAGTRLSVL.

V usage is TRBV5-1 and J usage is TRBJ1-4; D is perhaps TRBD1 (6 bases). The CDR3 extends over 15 amino acids. The V and J ends lost 7 bases and 8 bases respectively, with 21 bases between them. The germline V gene has CDR1 SGHRS and CDR2 YFSETQ. For the CDR3, the DNA is TGCGCCAGCCGCGGTGTGGGGGCCCTAGAAGAAAAACTGTTTTTT. Its protein product is CASRGVGALEEKLFF. Full variable domain (remainder filled in from reference TRBV5-1 and TRBJ1-4): KAGVTQTPRYLIKTRGQQVTLSCSPISGHRSVSWYQQTPGQGLQFLFEYFSETQRNKGNFPGRFSGRQFSNSRSEMNVSTLELGDSALYLCASRGVGALEEKLFFGSGTQLSVL.

The chain joins TRBV18 to TRBJ2-3, with 7 positions matching TRBD2. The CDR3 is 17 amino acids. The junction had 13 bases not matched to a gene; V was cut back by 0 bases and J by 7 bases. The V gene's germline CDR1 is KGHSH and CDR2 LQKENI. CDR3 in amino acids: CASSPPGGVMLGHTQYF. CDR3 sequence (DNA): TGTGCCAGCTCACCACCTGGGGGGGTGATGCTCGGCCATACGCAGTATTTT.

The table lists this clone with a count of one. This chain uses TRBV15 with TRBJ2-7, with TRBD1 identical over 9 bases. This CDR3 comprises 16 residues. Trimming cost V 4 bases and J 1 base; bases outside gene matches: 8. From germline, CDR1 is LNHNV and CDR2 YYDKDF (reference sequence). This CDR3 reads CATSIYPGQGSYEQYF. The CDR3 DNA reads TGTGCCACCAGCATTTACCCGGGACAGGGATCCTACGAGCAGTACTTC.

The chain links TRBV14 to TRBJ1-4; D possibly corresponds to TRBD1 (6 bases). Germline V gives CDR1 SGHDN, CDR2 FVKESK. CDR3 length: 12 residues. V was trimmed by 5 bases and J by 12 bases, leaving 13 bases between them. CDR3 coding DNA: TGTGCCAGCAGCAAACGAGGGGGAGAACTGTTTTTT. This gives the protein CASSKRGGELFF.

The chain combines TRBV2 with TRBJ1-4; 8 bases are a match to TRBD1. Germline assignment: CDR1 SNHLY and CDR2 FYNNEI. Unmatched junction bases numbered 12, after V lost 7 bases and J lost 5 bases. The CDR3 is made up of 16 amino acids. CDR3 in DNA: TGTGCCAGCACCAGGTTACGGGACAGGCTCAATGAAAAACTGTTTTTT. Encoded protein: CASTRLRDRLNEKLFF.

The CDR3 sequence is CASSYGQLPYGYTF. The CDR3 DNA is TGTGCCAGCAGTTATGGACAGCTCCCTTATGGCTACACCTTC. The chain links TRBV6-1 to TRBJ1-2; tentative D call: TRBD1 (6 bases). CDR3 length: 14 residues. CDR1 and CDR2 (germline): MNHNS, SASEGT. Trimming pared 5 bases from V and 5 bases from J, leaving 15 bases between.

V gene TRBV18 combines with J gene TRBJ1-3; 9 positions match TRBD1. Germline loops: CDR1 KGHSH, CDR2 LQKENI. The ends lost 3 bases at V and 2 bases at J; junction bases unmatched: 5. The CDR3 is 16 residues long. Here the CDR3 reads CASSPAGQGPGNTIYF. For the CDR3, the DNA is TGTGCCAGCTCACCTGCGGGACAGGGCCCTGGAAACACCATATATTTT.

V gene TRBV6-5 combines with J gene TRBJ2-5, with 11 positions matching TRBD1. Looked up from germline, CDR1 is MNHEY and CDR2 is SVGAGI. V lost 4 bases, J lost 5 bases, and 6 bases stayed unmatched. The CDR3 sequence is 15 residues long. This chain's CDR3 is CASSLGTGGWETQYF. The CDR3 region has the DNA TGTGCCAGCAGTTTAGGGACAGGGGGTTGGGAGACCCAGTACTTC.

This clone was recorded only once. The chain employs TRBV7-9 and TRBJ2-7, with TRBD2 as a possible D gene (6 bases). The V gene lost 2 bases and the J gene lost 2 bases, with 25 bases spanning the gap. In germline, CDR1 is SEHNR, CDR2 FQNEAQ (reference sequence). The CDR3 extends over 19 amino acids. CDR3: CASSLPMGGEVPSPYEQYF. The CDR3 DNA reads TGTGCCAGCAGCTTACCCATGGGGGGAGAGGTCCCCTCCCCCTACGAGCAGTACTTC. Variable domain in full (rest from reference TRBV7-9 and TRBJ2-7): DTGVSQNPRHKITKRGQNVTFRCDPISEHNRLYWYRQTLGQGPEFLTYFQNEAQLEKSRLLSDRFSAERPKGSFSTLEIQRTEQGDSAMYLCASSLPMGGEVPSPYEQYFGPGTRLTVT.

J is TRBJ1-1 and V is TRBV5-6; D is unresolved. The CDR3 sequence is 14 residues long. V lost 2 bases, J lost 4 bases, and 12 bases lay in between. CDR1 is SGHDT and CDR2 is YYEEEE in the germline V gene. DNA for the CDR3: TGTGCCAGCAGCTTCGGGAAGGCGCGCACTGAAGCTTTCTTT. It specifies CASSFGKARTEAFF.

The J gene is TRBJ2-5, the V gene TRBV7-8; D gene uncertain. V lost 5 bases and J 1 base, leaving 14 bases between the germline ends. Germline assignment: CDR1 SGHVS and CDR2 FQNEAQ. The CDR3 length is 15 residues. The CDR3 bases are TGTGCCAGCAGCCCGAGTCCTCTTACCCAAGAGACCCAGTACTTC. Translation gives CASSPSPLTQETQYF.

V is TRBV7-8 and J is TRBJ2-5, with D perhaps matching TRBD2 (5 bases). The ends were cut back, 8 bases at V and 1 base at J, with 14 bases in the middle. The CDR3 has 14 residues. Germline CDR1 is SGHVS and CDR2 is FQNEAQ. The CDR3 region is CASAPGWSQETQYF. CDR3 sequence (DNA): TGTGCCAGCGCCCCGGGGTGGAGCCAAGAGACCCAGTACTTC.

The chain uses TRBV6-1 and TRBJ2-3, with D unclear. Germline V gene lookup returns CDR1 MNHNS and CDR2 SASEGT. The CDR3 runs 12 residues. V gave up 5 bases and J gave up 6 bases, with 9 bases separating them. Here the CDR3 DNA reads TGTGCCAGCAGTTTTGCCAGGGATACGCAGTATTTT. Translation: CASSFARDTQYF.

This clone was picked up many times. This chain joins TRBV5-4 and TRBJ2-7; D is possibly TRBD1 (6 bases). The CDR3 extends over 15 amino acids. V was shortened by 2 bases and J by 3 bases, with 15 bases between the two germline ends. Germline loops: CDR1 SGHNT, CDR2 YYREEE (reference sequence). The CDR3: CASSLGGAGLYEQYF. CDR3 bases: TGTGCCAGCAGCTTAGGGGGAGCTGGGCTCTACGAGCAGTACTTC.

The rearrangement links TRBV9 to TRBJ2-4; 8 positions match TRBD1. The CDR3 has 17 amino acids. Germline-derived CDR1 and CDR2 are SGDLS and YYNGEE. The V gene end was trimmed by 4 bases and the J gene end by 0 bases; junction bases not matched to a gene: 9. The CDR3, as DNA: TGTGCCAGCAGCTCCGGGACAGGAGCTATAGCCAAAAACATTCAGTACTTC. Protein product: CASSSGTGAIAKNIQYF.

The chain joins TRBV4-1 to TRBJ2-2; 9 bases line up with TRBD2. This CDR3 region has 19 residues. V trimming: 4 bases; J trimming: 3 bases; junction bases outside the gene matches: 15. Germline V gene sequence: CDR1 MGHRA, CDR2 YSYEKL. The CDR3 region is CASSRNRLAVIGDTGELFF. The DNA of the CDR3 is TGCGCCAGCAGCCGGAACCGACTAGCGGTGATAGGGGACACCGGGGAGCTGTTTTTT.

The CDR3 DNA sequence: TGTGCCAGCAGGTACGGGATGGGGGCGACGACCAAAAACATTCAGTACTTC. Translated: CASRYGMGATTKNIQYF. The chain has TRBV6-8 and TRBJ2-4, with D maybe TRBD1 (6 bases). Germline V gene lookup returns CDR1 MNHGY and CDR2 SAAAGT. The CDR3 contains 17 residues. V was shortened by 6 bases and J by 2 bases, with 20 bases between the two germline ends.

As regards this clone: An end of the junction differs from the germline gene, which may be a read error. The J gene is TRBJ2-2, the V gene TRBV5-6; 9 nucleotides line up with TRBD2. The CDR3 is made up of 15 amino acids. The V gene's germline CDR1 is SGHDT and CDR2 YYEEEE. The CDR3 is CASSLGLAATGQLFF. The CDR3 bases are TGTGCCAGCAGCTTGGGACTAGCGGCAACCGGGCAGCTGTTTTTT.

This chain joins TRBV28 and TRBJ2-4; TRBD2 is a possible D gene (7 bases). This CDR3 contains 17 residues. Germline V gene data show CDR1 as MDHEN and CDR2 as SYDVKM. The V end was cut by 6 bases, the J end by 7 bases, with 25 bases between. The CDR3 DNA is TGTGCCAGCAGCATGGTGGGGAGGGGGGCGATCGGGAACATTCAGTACTTC. Translation gives CASSMVGRGAIGNIQYF.

In this sample, this clone turned up many times. The CDR3 region is CASSLQGAGWTEAFF. CDR3 DNA sequence: TGTGCCAGCAGTTTACAGGGGGCGGGATGGACTGAAGCTTTCTTT. J is TRBJ1-1 and V is TRBV27; 8 bases are shared with TRBD1. V shed 2 bases and J 5 bases; nucleotides not matched to a gene: 7. The V gene's germline CDR1 is MNHEY and CDR2 SMNVEV (reference sequence). The length of the CDR3 is 15 residues.